This TCR beta chain emerged from a study of T cells in tumors after PD-1 blockade. Study-wide background: Daily vismodegib 150 mg continued in a subset of anti-PD-1-treated patients. Blood samples averaged around 100,000 templates (range roughly 21,000-290,000) and under 40,000 unique clonotypes.

V lost 0 bases and J lost 0, with 18 bases in between. In germline, CDR1 is LGHNA, CDR2 YNFKEQ. This CDR3 has 20 amino acids. TCRdb keeps only in-frame clones here, not all; method: immunoSEQ multiplex PCR. This table has about 34,000 clones, about three quarters appearing once. The sequenced sample was PBMCs, obtained after anti-PD-1 treatment. This receptor was obtained from a human donor with basal cell carcinoma. This chain uses TRBV4-2 with TRBJ1-6; no definite D call. The CDR3: CASSQDLSTVSSSYNSPLHF. For the CDR3, the DNA is TGTGCCAGCAGCCAAGATCTTAGTACAGTCTCGAGCTCCTATAATTCACCCCTCCACTTT.